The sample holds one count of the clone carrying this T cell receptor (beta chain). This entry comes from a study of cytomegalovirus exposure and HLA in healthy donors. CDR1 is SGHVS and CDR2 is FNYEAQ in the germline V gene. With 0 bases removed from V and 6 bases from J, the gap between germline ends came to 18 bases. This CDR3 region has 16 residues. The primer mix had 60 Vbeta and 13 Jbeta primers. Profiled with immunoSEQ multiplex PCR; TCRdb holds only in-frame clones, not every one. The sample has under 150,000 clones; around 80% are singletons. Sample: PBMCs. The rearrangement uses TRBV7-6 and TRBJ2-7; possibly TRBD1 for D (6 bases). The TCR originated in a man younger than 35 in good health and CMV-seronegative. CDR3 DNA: TGTGCCAGCAGCTTAGCGGGGACATCAGGGACATCCGAGCAGTACTTC. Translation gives CASSLAGTSGTSEQYF.